A single sample is the source of the 28 T cell receptor beta chains below, sequenced in a study of metastatic and nonmetastatic thyroid tumors. The entire patient cohort was treatment-naive prior to thyroid surgery. TCRdb re-analyzed the PCR reads using MiXCR. The sample lists about 15,000 clones, under 25% occurring once. Sequencing input: blood. The receptors here all came from a female donor with papillary thyroid cancer or a benign thyroid nodule (not recorded which). Some clones in this sample may be carry-over from other donors' samples.

This clone has a count of ten or more. The chain has TRBV5-1 and TRBJ1-1; tentatively, D is TRBD1 (5 bases). This CDR3 is built from 14 residues. CDR1 is SGHRS and CDR2 is YFSETQ in the germline V gene. The V and J ends lost 1 base and 1 base respectively, with 8 bases between them. The CDR3 loop is CASSLTGSNTEAFF. The CDR3 bases are TGCGCCAGCAGCTTGACAGGTTCGAACACTGAAGCTTTCTTT.

Relative to its sample, this clone is medium-sized. This same CDR3 is encoded by further DNA sequences in the sample. The rearrangement links TRBV15 to TRBJ1-2; D remains ambiguous. The germline V gene has CDR1 LNHNV and CDR2 YYDKDF (reference sequence). V was shortened by 0 bases and J by 2 bases, with 7 bases between the two germline ends. The CDR3 sequence is 14 residues long. Here the CDR3 DNA reads TGTGCCACCAGCAGAGACAGAACAAACTATGGCTACACCTTC. This codes for CATSRDRTNYGYTF.

The chain carries TRBV5-6 and TRBJ2-1, with D tentatively TRBD1 (6 bases). The V gene's germline CDR1 is SGHDT and CDR2 YYEEEE. The CDR3 contains 16 residues. V was pared by 6 bases and J by 8 bases, with 24 bases between. CDR3 in amino acids: CASISTARDRPYEQFF. In nucleotides, the CDR3 is TGTGCCAGCATCTCTACGGCCCGCGACAGGCCTTATGAGCAGTTCTTC.

This clone counts as medium-sized. This chain links TRBV6-2 or TRBV6-3 with TRBJ2-1; no definite D call. This CDR3 spans 11 amino acids. V was trimmed by 6 bases and J by 6 bases, leaving 6 bases between them. Looked up from germline, CDR1 is MNHEY and CDR2 is SVGEGT. The CDR3 loop reads CASSFSNEQFF. The CDR3, as DNA: TGTGCCAGCAGCTTCAGCAATGAGCAGTTCTTC.

In its sample, this clone was seen many times. The V call is TRBV7-9, the J call TRBJ2-1; D remains unclear. The CDR3 length is 12 residues. Trimming removed 1 base at V and 7 bases at J, with 5 bases between. Germline V lookup: CDR1 SEHNR, CDR2 FQNEAQ (reference sequence). CDR3 loop: CASSLDENEQFF. CDR3 DNA sequence: TGTGCCAGCAGCTTAGATGAAAATGAGCAGTTCTTC.

This clone was recorded at least ten times. The gene calls are TRBV9 and TRBJ2-3, with D possibly matching TRBD2 (6 bases). The length of the CDR3 is 15 residues. The V end lost 4 bases, the J end lost 2 bases, and 14 bases lay between the germline ends. The V gene's germline CDR1 is SGDLS and CDR2 YYNGEE. The CDR3 spells CASSRGTGDTDTQYF. For the CDR3, the DNA is TGTGCCAGCAGCCGCGGGACTGGAGACACAGATACGCAGTATTTT.

This clone appeared many times. CDR3 residues: CASSFLAYQTQYF. The CDR3 bases are TGTGCCAGCAGCTTCCTAGCGTATCAGACCCAGTACTTC. The V gene is TRBV7-2, the J gene TRBJ2-5, with D possibly matching TRBD2 (6 bases). The V gene lost 3 bases and the J gene lost 6 bases, with 11 bases spanning the gap. This CDR3 has 13 amino acids. CDR1 and CDR2 from the germline V gene are SGHTA and FQGNSA.

By sample share, this clone is medium-sized. The chain is built from TRBV12-3 or TRBV12-4 and TRBJ2-7; D gene unclear. The CDR3 consists of 15 residues. Deletions cut 4 bases from V and 2 bases from J, with 15 bases between. The DNA of the CDR3 is TGTGCCAGCAGTTCCCGCGGTCGAACCACCTACGAGCAGTACTTC. It is translated as CASSSRGRTTYEQYF.

By sample share, this clone is medium-sized. The genes are TRBV12-3 or TRBV12-4 and TRBJ2-7; D is uncertain. This CDR3 is built from 14 residues. With 1 base removed from V and 2 bases from J, the gap between germline ends came to 9 bases. The CDR3: CASSLDAMAYEQYF. Here the CDR3 DNA reads TGTGCCAGCAGTTTAGATGCAATGGCCTACGAGCAGTACTTC.

This clone ranks as medium-sized. CDR3 residues: CASSSWGGNTGELFF. The CDR3 DNA sequence: TGTGCCAGCAGTTCGTGGGGGGGGAACACCGGGGAGCTGTTTTTT. This chain links TRBV28 with TRBJ2-2; 7 nucleotides line up with TRBD2. The CDR3 is made up of 15 amino acids. V lost 4 bases to trimming and J lost 1 base; unmatched junction nucleotides: 3. The germline CDR1 and CDR2 sequences are MDHEN and SYDVKM. Filled out from reference TRBV28 and TRBJ2-2, the complete variable domain reads DVKVTQSSRYLVKRTGEKVFLECVQDMDHENMFWYRQDPGLGLRLIYFSYDVKMKEKGDIPEGYSVSREKKERFSLILESASTNQTSMYLCASSSWGGNTGELFFGEGSRLTVL.

This clone was recorded at least ten times. This chain connects TRBV4-3 to TRBJ2-1; D remains ambiguous. Trimming left V 0 bases short and J 4 bases short, with 13 bases between. This CDR3 contains 16 residues. The germline V gene encodes CDR1 LGHNA and CDR2 YSLEER. This chain's CDR3 is CASSQDYQWAYNEQFF. In nucleotides, the CDR3 is TGCGCCAGCAGCCAAGACTATCAGTGGGCTTACAATGAGCAGTTCTTC.

This clone rates as medium-sized. The chain combines TRBV6-6 with TRBJ2-7, with a weak D call TRBD1 (5 bases). V lost 3 bases and J lost 7, with 13 bases in between. Germline CDR1 is MNHNY and CDR2 is SVGAGI (reference sequence). The CDR3 length is 13 residues. Written as DNA, the CDR3 is TGTGCCAGCAGTTATTCTAGGGGTCGTGAGCAGTACTTC. This codes for CASSYSRGREQYF.

This clone occurred many times. The rearrangement joins TRBV18 to TRBJ1-1; D uncertain. Trimming left V 3 bases short and J 5 bases short, with 13 bases between. CDR3 length equals 14 residues. Germline CDR1 KGHSH, CDR2 LQKENI. The CDR3 loop is CASSPSTTRTEAFF. In DNA, the CDR3 is TGTGCCAGCTCACCTTCAACAACAAGGACTGAAGCTTTCTTT.

In its sample, this clone is medium-sized (0.01 to 0.1%). The V call is TRBV12-3 or TRBV12-4, the J call TRBJ2-3; 8 positions agree with TRBD2. J was trimmed by 2 bases and V by 10 bases; bases with no gene match: 5. The CDR3 contains 13 residues. The CDR3 DNA is TGTGCCACAAAACTAGCGGACACAGATACGCAGTATTTT. It is translated as CATKLADTDTQYF.

The rearrangement links TRBV14 to TRBJ2-1; 9 bases line up with TRBD2. CDR1 SGHDN and CDR2 FVKESK come from the germline V gene. The length of the CDR3 is 21 residues. V lost 0 bases, J lost 10 bases, and 25 bases stayed unmatched. The CDR3 DNA is TGTGCCAGCAGCCAAGATCGCCTGCAACCGGGACGGCTAGCGGGGAGCCGGGAGCAGTTCTTC. It is translated as CASSQDRLQPGRLAGSREQFF. The whole variable domain, filled in from reference TRBV14 and TRBJ2-1, reads EAGVTQFPSHSVIEKGQTVTLRCDPISGHDNLYWYRRVMGKEIKFLLHFVKESKQDESGMPNNRFLAERTGGTYSTLKVQPAELEDSGVYFCASSQDRLQPGRLAGSREQFFGPGTRLTVL.

This clone was seen at least ten times. The chain is built from TRBV2 and TRBJ1-1; a possible D gene is TRBD1 (6 bases). Looked up from germline, CDR1 is SNHLY and CDR2 is FYNNEI. The V end was cut by 10 bases, the J end by 1 base, with 13 bases between. The CDR3 is 13 amino acids. The CDR3 region has the DNA TGTGCCAAGAGGGGGAGAAAGAACACTGAAGCTTTCTTT. As protein: CAKRGRKNTEAFF.

This clone has ten or more counts. V and J are TRBV3-1 and TRBJ1-2; D is uncertain. The CDR3 length is 12 residues. V was cut by 3 bases and J by 5 bases, with 7 bases left in between. Germline V lookup: CDR1 LGHDT, CDR2 YNNKEL (reference sequence). The CDR3, as DNA: TGTGCCAGCAGCCAGAACTTGTATGGCTACACCTTC. It codes for CASSQNLYGYTF.

This clone was observed at least ten times. V and J are TRBV3-1 and TRBJ2-7, with a weak D call TRBD2 (5 bases). This CDR3 comprises 12 residues. From germline, CDR1 is LGHDT and CDR2 YNNKEL (reference sequence). Trimming took off 8 bases at V and 3 bases at J, with 11 bases between the two ends. The CDR3 DNA sequence: TGTGCCAGCGGGAGTCTCAACTACGAGCAGTACTTC. Its protein product is CASGSLNYEQYF.

This clone is labeled as medium-sized. V usage is TRBV28 and J usage is TRBJ2-7, with 11 bases that match TRBD2. CDR1 is MDHEN, CDR2 SYDVKM, per germline. CDR3 length equals 15 residues. The ends lost 5 bases at V and 3 bases at J; junction bases unmatched: 6. The DNA of the CDR3 is TGTGCCAGCAGTACATCCGGGACTAGCGGCTACGAGCAGTACTTC. Its protein is CASSTSGTSGYEQYF.

In regard to this clone: A much larger clonotype is one base distant, so this may be a read error. This rearrangement joins TRBV4-1 to TRBJ2-3, with 11 bases identical to TRBD1. Germline V lookup: CDR1 MGHRA, CDR2 YSYEKL. V shed 4 bases, J shed 7 bases, and the junction held 13 bases outside the gene matches. The CDR3 totals 17 residues. The CDR3: CASSRTAGTGGFNTQYF. CDR3 nucleotides: TGCGCCAGCAGCCGTACAGCCGGGACAGGGGGTTTCAATACGCAGTATTTT.

This clone was recorded many times. CDR3 sequence: CSPMRPGLQETQYF. The CDR3 DNA is TGCAGTCCGATGAGACCGGGACTTCAAGAGACCCAGTACTTC. The chain links TRBV20-1 to TRBJ2-5, with D tentatively TRBD2 (6 bases). Germline V lookup: CDR1 DFQATT, CDR2 SNEGSKA (reference sequence). The V end lost 8 bases, the J end lost 2 bases, and 18 bases lay between the germline ends. The CDR3 sequence is 14 residues long.

The chain links TRBV15 to TRBJ2-1; 8 bases match TRBD1. The CDR3 contains 17 residues. The germline V gene has CDR1 LNHNV and CDR2 YYDKDF (reference sequence). With V trimmed by 3 bases and J by 7 bases, 14 bases remained unmatched. CDR3 DNA: TGTGCCACCAGCAGGTGGCCCCTGGACAGGGTCGGGAATGAGCAGTTCTTC. Protein product: CATSRWPLDRVGNEQFF.

This clone was seen ten or more times. V and J are TRBV20-1 and TRBJ2-7, with 12 bases fitting TRBD2. The V gene end was trimmed by 5 bases and the J gene end by 3 bases; junction bases not matched to a gene: 2. CDR1 is DFQATT, CDR2 SNEGSKA, per germline (reference sequence). The CDR3 runs to 13 residues. The CDR3 spells CSAPLAGGYEQYF. The CDR3 region has the DNA TGCAGTGCTCCACTAGCGGGAGGCTACGAGCAGTACTTC.

Concerning this clone: Mismatch with germline at one junction end may stem from a read error. The chain is built from TRBV5-1 and TRBJ2-3; possible D gene TRBD1, 6 bases. Germline V gene lookup returns CDR1 SGHRS and CDR2 YFSETQ. This CDR3 is 16 amino acids long. The CDR3 reads CASSLDSQDGTYTQYF. Here the CDR3 DNA reads TGCGCCAGCAGCTTGGATAGTCAGGATGGGACATATACACAGTATTTT.

This clone was detected many times. V usage is TRBV4-3 and J usage is TRBJ2-2, with D possibly matching TRBD2 (7 bases). With 4 bases removed from V and 4 bases from J, the gap between germline ends came to 16 bases. The CDR3 loop spans 16 amino acids. Germline V lookup: CDR1 LGHNA, CDR2 YSLEER. The CDR3 loop is CASSPVERDTTGELFF. The CDR3, as DNA: TGCGCCAGCAGCCCCGTTGAGCGGGACACCACCGGGGAGCTGTTTTTT.

In this sample, this clone turned up many times. This rearrangement joins TRBV5-1 to TRBJ1-1; TRBD1 might be the D (5 bases). The germline V gene encodes CDR1 SGHRS and CDR2 YFSETQ. This CDR3 has 14 amino acids. Trimming left V 4 bases short and J 7 bases short, with 17 bases between. As DNA, the CDR3 is TGCGCCAGCAGCCCCTCGGGACGGATGGGTGAAGCTTTCTTT. The encoded protein is CASSPSGRMGEAFF.

This clone was seen more than once but under ten times. The chain joins TRBV6-2 or TRBV6-3 to TRBJ2-1; TRBD2 matches at 8 bases. From germline, CDR1 is MNHEY and CDR2 SVGEGT. Trimming removed 5 bases from V and 5 bases from J; junction bases left unmatched: 11. The CDR3 sequence is 16 residues long. The CDR3 region has the DNA TGTGCCAGCAGTAAACTAGCGGTCCGCGAAGACAATGAGCAGTTCTTC. It codes for CASSKLAVREDNEQFF.

CDR3 DNA sequence: TGCGCCAGCAGTTCGTTCAGGGCGGCCAACACAGATACGCAGTATTTT. Residues: CASSSFRAANTDTQYF. The chain couples TRBV5-1 to TRBJ2-3; D might be TRBD1 (5 bases). The V gene lost 5 bases and the J gene lost 2 bases, with 18 bases spanning the gap. The CDR3 is made up of 16 amino acids. Germline assignment: CDR1 SGHRS and CDR2 YFSETQ. The entire variable domain, with the rest obtained from reference TRBV5-1 and TRBJ2-3, is as follows: KAGVTQTPRYLIKTRGQQVTLSCSPISGHRSVSWYQQTPGQGLQFLFEYFSETQRNKGNFPGRFSGRQFSNSRSEMNVSTLELGDSALYLCASSSFRAANTDTQYFGPGTRLTVL.